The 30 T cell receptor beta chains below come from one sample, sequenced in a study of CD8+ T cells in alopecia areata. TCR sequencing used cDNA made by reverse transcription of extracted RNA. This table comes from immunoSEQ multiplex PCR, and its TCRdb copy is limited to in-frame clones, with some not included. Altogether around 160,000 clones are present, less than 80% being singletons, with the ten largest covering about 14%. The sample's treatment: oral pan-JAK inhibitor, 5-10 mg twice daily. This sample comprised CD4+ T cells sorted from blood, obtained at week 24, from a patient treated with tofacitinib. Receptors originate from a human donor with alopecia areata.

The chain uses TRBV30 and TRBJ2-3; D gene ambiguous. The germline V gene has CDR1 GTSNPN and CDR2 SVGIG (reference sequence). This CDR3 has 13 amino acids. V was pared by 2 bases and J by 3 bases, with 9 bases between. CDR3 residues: CAWSLSVTDTQYF. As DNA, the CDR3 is TGTGCCTGGAGTCTATCAGTGACAGATACGCAGTATTTT.

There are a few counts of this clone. This CDR3 reads CASRRGAGDTQYF. The CDR3 DNA is TGTGCCAGCCGACGGGGGGCCGGGGATACGCAGTATTTT. This chain connects TRBV2 to TRBJ2-3; tentatively, D is TRBD2 (7 bases). There are 13 residues in the CDR3. Germline-derived CDR1 and CDR2 are SNHLY and FYNNEI. V shed 8 bases and J shed 6 bases, with 15 bases lying between them.

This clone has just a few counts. This CDR3 reads CSVERRWGDYGYTF. CDR3 in DNA: TGCAGCGTTGAACGCCGGTGGGGCGACTATGGCTACACCTTC. The V and J genes are TRBV29-1 and TRBJ1-2, with D perhaps TRBD1 (5 bases). CDR1 SQVTM and CDR2 ANQGSEA come from the germline V gene. The CDR3 has 14 residues. Trimming pared 2 bases from V and 3 bases from J, leaving 13 bases between.

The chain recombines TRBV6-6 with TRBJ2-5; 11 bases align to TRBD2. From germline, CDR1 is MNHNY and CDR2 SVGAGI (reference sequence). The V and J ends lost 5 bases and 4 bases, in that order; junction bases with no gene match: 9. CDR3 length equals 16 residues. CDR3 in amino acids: CASSRGTSGRVETQYF. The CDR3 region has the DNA TGTGCCAGCAGTCGTGGGACTAGCGGAAGAGTAGAGACCCAGTACTTC.

The CDR3 loop is CASSPSGGNGYTF. CDR3 coding DNA: TGTGCCAGCAGTCCGTCGGGGGGCAATGGCTACACCTTC. The rearrangement links TRBV7-9 to TRBJ1-2, with D possibly matching TRBD1 (6 bases). Trimming took 6 bases from V and 6 from J, leaving 14 bases between them. Germline values: CDR1 SEHNR, CDR2 FQNEAQ (reference sequence). The CDR3 loop spans 13 amino acids.

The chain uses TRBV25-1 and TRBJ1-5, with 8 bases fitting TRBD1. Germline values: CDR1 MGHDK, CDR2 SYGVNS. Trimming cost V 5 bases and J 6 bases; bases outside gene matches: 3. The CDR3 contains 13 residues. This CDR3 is CASSPTGAQPQHF. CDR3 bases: TGTGCCAGCAGTCCGACAGGGGCTCAGCCCCAGCATTTT.

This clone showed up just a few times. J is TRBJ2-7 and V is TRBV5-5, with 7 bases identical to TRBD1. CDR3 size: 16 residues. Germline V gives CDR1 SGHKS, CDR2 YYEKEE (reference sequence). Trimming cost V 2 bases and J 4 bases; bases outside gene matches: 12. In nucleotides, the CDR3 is TGTGCCAGCAGCTTAAACCGGGACAGTTTAAAGTACGAGCAGTACTTC. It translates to CASSLNRDSLKYEQYF.

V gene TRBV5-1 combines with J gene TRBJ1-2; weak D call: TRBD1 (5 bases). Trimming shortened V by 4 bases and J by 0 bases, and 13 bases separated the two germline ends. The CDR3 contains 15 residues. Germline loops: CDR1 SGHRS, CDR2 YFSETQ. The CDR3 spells CASSGGDPTNYGYTF. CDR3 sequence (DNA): TGCGCCAGCAGCGGGGGGGATCCCACTAACTATGGCTACACCTTC.

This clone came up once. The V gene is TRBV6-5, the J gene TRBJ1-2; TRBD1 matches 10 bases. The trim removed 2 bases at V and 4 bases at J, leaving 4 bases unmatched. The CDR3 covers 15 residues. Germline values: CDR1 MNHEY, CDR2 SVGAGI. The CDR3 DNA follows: TGTGCCAGCAGTTACCAGCGGACAGGGGGCTATGGCTACACCTTC. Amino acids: CASSYQRTGGYGYTF.

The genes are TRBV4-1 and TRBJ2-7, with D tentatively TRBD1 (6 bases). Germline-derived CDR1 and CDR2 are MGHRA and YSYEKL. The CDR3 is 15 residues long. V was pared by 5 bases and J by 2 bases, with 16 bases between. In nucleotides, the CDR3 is TGCGCCAGCAGCTTCCACCGGGACATCCCCTACGAGCAGTACTTC. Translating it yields CASSFHRDIPYEQYF.

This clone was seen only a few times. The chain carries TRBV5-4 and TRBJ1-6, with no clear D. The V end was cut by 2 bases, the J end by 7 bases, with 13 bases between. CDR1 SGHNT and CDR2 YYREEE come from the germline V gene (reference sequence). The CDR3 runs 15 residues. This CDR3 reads CASSLAKGMNSPLHF. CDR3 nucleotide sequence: TGTGCCAGCAGCTTAGCTAAGGGCATGAATTCACCCCTCCACTTT. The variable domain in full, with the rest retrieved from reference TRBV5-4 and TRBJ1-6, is ETGVTQSPTHLIKTRGQQVTLRCSSQSGHNTVSWYQQALGQGPQFIFQYYREEENGRGNFPPRFSGLQFPNYSSELNVNALELDDSALYLCASSLAKGMNSPLHFGNGTRLTVT.

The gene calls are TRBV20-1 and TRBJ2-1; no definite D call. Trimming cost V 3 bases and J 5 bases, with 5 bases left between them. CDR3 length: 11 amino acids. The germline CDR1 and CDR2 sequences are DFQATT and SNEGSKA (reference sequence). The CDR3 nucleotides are TGCAGTGCTAGCGGGCACAATGAGCAGTTCTTC. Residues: CSASGHNEQFF.

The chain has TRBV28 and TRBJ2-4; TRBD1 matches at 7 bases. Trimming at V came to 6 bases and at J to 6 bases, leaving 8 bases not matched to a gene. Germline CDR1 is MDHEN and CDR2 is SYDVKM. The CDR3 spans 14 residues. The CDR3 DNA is TGTGCCAGCAGCTCAGGACAGGCCCCAAACATTCAGTACTTC. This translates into CASSSGQAPNIQYF.

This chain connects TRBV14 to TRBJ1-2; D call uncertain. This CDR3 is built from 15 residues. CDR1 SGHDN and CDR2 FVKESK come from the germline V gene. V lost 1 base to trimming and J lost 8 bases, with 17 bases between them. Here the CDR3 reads CASSQVRETPRGYTF. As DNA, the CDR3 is TGTGCCAGCAGCCAAGTGCGGGAGACGCCAAGGGGCTACACCTTC.

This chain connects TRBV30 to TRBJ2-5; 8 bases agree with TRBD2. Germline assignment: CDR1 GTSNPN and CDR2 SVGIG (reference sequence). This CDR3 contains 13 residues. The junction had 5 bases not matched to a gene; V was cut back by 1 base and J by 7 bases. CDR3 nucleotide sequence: TGTGCCTGGAGTGCTGGGACTAGTAGGACCCAGTACTTC. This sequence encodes CAWSAGTSRTQYF. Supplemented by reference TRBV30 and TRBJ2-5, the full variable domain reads SQTIHQWPATLVQPVGSPLSLECTVEGTSNPNLYWYRQAAGRGLQLLFYSVGIGQISSEVPQNLSASRPQDRQFILSSKKLLLSDSGFYLCAWSAGTSRTQYFGPGTRLLVL.

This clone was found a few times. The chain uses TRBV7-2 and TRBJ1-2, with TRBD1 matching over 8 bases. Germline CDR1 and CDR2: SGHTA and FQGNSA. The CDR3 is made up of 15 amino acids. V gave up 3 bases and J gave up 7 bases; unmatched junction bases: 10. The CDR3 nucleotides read TGTGCCAGCAGCTTGTCCTCAGGGGGCGCGGGTGGCTACACCTTC. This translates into CASSLSSGGAGGYTF.

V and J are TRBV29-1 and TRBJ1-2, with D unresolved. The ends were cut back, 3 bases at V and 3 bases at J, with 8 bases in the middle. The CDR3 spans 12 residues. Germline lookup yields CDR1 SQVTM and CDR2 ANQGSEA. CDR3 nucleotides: TGCAGCGTTGAGAGTATCGACTATGGCTACACCTTC. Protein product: CSVESIDYGYTF.

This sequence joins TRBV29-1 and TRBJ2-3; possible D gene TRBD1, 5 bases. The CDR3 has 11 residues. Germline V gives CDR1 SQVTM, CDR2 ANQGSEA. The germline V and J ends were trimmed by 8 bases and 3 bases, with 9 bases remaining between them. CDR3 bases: TGCAGCTCATCAGGGACAGATACGCAGTATTTT. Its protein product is CSSSGTDTQYF.

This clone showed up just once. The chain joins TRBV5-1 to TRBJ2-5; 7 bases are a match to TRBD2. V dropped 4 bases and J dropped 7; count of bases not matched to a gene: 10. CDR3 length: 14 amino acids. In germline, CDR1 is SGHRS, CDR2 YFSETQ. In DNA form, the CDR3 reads TGCGCCAGCAGCCTTCGGACTAGTTCGGTGACCCAGTACTTC. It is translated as CASSLRTSSVTQYF.

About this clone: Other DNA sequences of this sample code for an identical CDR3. The CDR3 coding sequence is TGTGCCAGCAGCGTACTTGCAGGAAACACCGGGGAGCTGTTTTTT. This sequence encodes CASSVLAGNTGELFF. The rearrangement joins TRBV9 to TRBJ2-2; no clear D. CDR3 length: 15 amino acids. Between the trimmed V and J ends, which lost 1 base and 2 bases, there was a span of 9 bases. CDR1 and CDR2 (germline): SGDLS, YYNGEE.

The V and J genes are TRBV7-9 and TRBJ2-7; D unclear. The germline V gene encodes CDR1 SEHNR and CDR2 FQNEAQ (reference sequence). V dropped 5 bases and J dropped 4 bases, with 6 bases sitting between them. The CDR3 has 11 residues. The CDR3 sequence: CASSPQYEQYF. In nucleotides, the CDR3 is TGTGCCAGCAGCCCGCAGTACGAGCAGTACTTC.

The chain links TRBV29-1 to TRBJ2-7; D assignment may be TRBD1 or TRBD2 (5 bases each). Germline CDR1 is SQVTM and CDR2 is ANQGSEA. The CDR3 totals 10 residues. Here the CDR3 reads CRIPGRKQYF. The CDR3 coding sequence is TGCAGGATCCCGGGACGCAAGCAGTACTTC.

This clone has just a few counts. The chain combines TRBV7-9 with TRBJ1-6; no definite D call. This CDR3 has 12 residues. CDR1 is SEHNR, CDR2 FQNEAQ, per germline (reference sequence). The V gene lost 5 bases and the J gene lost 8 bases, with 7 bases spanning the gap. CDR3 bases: TGTGCCAGCAGCATACCCCATTCACCCCTCCACTTT. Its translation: CASSIPHSPLHF. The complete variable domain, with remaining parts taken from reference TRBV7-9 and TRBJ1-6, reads DTGVSQNPRHKITKRGQNVTFRCDPISEHNRLYWYRQTLGQGPEFLTYFQNEAQLEKSRLLSDRFSAERPKGSFSTLEIQRTEQGDSAMYLCASSIPHSPLHFGNGTRLTVT.

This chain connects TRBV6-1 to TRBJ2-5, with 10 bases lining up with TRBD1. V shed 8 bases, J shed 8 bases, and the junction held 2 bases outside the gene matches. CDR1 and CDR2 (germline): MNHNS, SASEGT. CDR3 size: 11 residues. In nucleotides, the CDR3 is TGTGCCAGCGGACAGGGGGTAACCCAGTACTTC. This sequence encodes CASGQGVTQYF.

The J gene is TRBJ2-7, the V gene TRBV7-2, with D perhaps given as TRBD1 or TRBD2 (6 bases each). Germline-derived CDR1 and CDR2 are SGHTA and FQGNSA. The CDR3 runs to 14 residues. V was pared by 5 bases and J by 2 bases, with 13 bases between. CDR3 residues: CASSLGRGPYEQYF. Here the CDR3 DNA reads TGTGCCAGCAGCCTAGGCCGGGGGCCCTACGAGCAGTACTTC.

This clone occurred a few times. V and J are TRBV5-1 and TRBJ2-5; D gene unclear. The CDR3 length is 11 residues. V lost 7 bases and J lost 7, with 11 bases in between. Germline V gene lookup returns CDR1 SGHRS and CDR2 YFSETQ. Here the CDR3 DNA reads TGCGCCAGCGGTGTTTCCGGGACCCAGTACTTC. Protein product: CASGVSGTQYF. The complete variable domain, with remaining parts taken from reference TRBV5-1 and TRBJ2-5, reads KAGVTQTPRYLIKTRGQQVTLSCSPISGHRSVSWYQQTPGQGLQFLFEYFSETQRNKGNFPGRFSGRQFSNSRSEMNVSTLELGDSALYLCASGVSGTQYFGPGTRLLVL.

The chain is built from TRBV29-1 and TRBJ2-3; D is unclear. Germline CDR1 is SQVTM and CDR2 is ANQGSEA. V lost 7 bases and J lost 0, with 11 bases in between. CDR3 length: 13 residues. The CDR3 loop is CSAVSDSTDTQYF. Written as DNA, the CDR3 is TGCAGCGCCGTGAGTGATAGCACAGATACGCAGTATTTT.

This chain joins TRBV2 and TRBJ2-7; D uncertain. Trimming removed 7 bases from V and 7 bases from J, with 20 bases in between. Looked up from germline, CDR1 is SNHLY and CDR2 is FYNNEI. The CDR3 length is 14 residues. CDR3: CASNEDPTRSEQYF. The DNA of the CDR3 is TGTGCCAGCAACGAAGACCCGACTCGATCGGAGCAGTACTTC.

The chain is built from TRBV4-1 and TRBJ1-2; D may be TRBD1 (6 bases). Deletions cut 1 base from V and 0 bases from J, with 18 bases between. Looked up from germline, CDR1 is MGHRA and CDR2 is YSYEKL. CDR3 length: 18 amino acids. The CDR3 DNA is TGCGCCAGCAGCCAAGGGGGGGCAGACGGCAGAGCTAACTATGGCTACACCTTC. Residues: CASSQGGADGRANYGYTF.

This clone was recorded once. DNA for the CDR3: TGTGCCAGCAGCGCCACCGGGGAGCTGTTTTTT. It codes for CASSATGELFF. This chain joins TRBV5-6 and TRBJ2-2; no clear D gene. Trimming took 4 bases from V and 4 from J, leaving 2 bases between them. This CDR3 has 11 residues. Per germline, CDR1 SGHDT and CDR2 YYEEEE.